This T cell receptor (beta chain) was observed in a study of OX40 agonist ivuxolimab in advanced cancers. Libraries were prepared by immunoSEQ multiplex PCR; TCRdb keeps only in-frame clonotypes and omits some of them. This table holds 73,000 or so clones, roughly 80% found once. Between the trimmed V and J ends, which lost 3 bases and 11 bases, there was a span of 16 bases. Germline V gene data show CDR1 as KGHSH and CDR2 as LQKENI. The CDR3 is made up of 13 amino acids. The chain recombines TRBV18 with TRBJ2-5, with D tentatively TRBD2 (5 bases). The source material was CD4+ or CD8+ T cells sorted from blood, sampled in a trial of the OX40 agonist ivuxolimab. The TCR sequence derives from an adult with an advanced solid tumor such as melanoma, head and neck, liver or kidney cancer. The DNA of the CDR3 is TGTGCCAGCTCACCCACGAAAGTGGGAGAGCAGTACTTC. Translation gives CASSPTKVGEQYF.